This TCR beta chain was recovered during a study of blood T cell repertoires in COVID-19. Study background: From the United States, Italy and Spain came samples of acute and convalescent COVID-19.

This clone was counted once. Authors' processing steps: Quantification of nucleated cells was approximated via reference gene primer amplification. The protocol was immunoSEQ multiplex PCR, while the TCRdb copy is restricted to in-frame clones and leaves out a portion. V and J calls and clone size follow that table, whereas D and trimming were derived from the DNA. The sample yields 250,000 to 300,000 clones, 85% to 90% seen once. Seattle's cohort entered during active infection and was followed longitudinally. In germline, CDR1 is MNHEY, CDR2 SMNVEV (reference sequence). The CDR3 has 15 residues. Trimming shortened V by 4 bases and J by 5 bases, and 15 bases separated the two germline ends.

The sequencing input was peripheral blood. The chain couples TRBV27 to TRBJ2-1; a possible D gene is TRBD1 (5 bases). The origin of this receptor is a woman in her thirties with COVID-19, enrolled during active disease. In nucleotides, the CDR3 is TGTGCCAGCAGTTGGGGCAGGGCGGTTGACAATGAGCAGTTCTTC. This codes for CASSWGRAVDNEQFF.